The 2 T cell receptor beta chains in this list originate from one sample, sequenced in a study of cytomegalovirus exposure and HLA in healthy donors. PCR employed 60 Vbeta and 13 Jbeta primers. Generated by immunoSEQ multiplex PCR, the TCRdb table keeps only in-frame clones and is missing some. In the table there are about 150,000 clones, 75% to 85% of which are singletons. Specimen: PBMCs. These receptor sequences come from a man aged 50 to 60 in good health and CMV-seropositive.

A few counts support this clone. V is TRBV10-3 and J is TRBJ1-1, with TRBD1 matching over 8 bases. The V gene end was trimmed by 10 bases and the J gene end by 1 base; junction bases not matched to a gene: 8. Looked up from germline, CDR1 is ENHRY and CDR2 is SYGVKD. This CDR3 is 14 amino acids long. This CDR3 reads CATVRGTGNTEAFF. As DNA, the CDR3 is TGTGCCACGGTTCGCGGGACAGGGAACACTGAAGCTTTCTTT.

J is TRBJ2-7 and V is TRBV15; 11 nucleotides align to TRBD2. The CDR3 has 15 amino acids. Germline trimming cut 0 bases from V and 3 bases from J; bases unmatched to any gene: 1. Germline CDR1 is LNHNV and CDR2 is YYDKDF (reference sequence). CDR3 DNA: TGTGCCACCAGCAGAGATACTAGCGGGGGCTACGAGCAGTACTTC. Protein: CATSRDTSGGYEQYF.